Reported below is one TCR beta chain. Assay: immunoSEQ multiplex PCR; the TCRdb copy retains only in-frame clones and omits some. The top ten clones hold under 1.1% of a sample with around 310,000 clones, 90% of them seen once. V shed 3 bases and J 6 bases; nucleotides not matched to a gene: 1. CDR1 and CDR2 (germline): SGHNT, YENEEA. The CDR3 sequence is 14 residues long. Seattle researchers signed up patients amid active infection and tracked them longitudinally. This record belongs to a study of blood T cell repertoires in COVID-19. Background on the study: Whether acute or convalescent, the COVID-19 samples came from the United States, Italy and Spain.

The sequenced sample was peripheral blood. This TCR derives from a woman aged 40-49 years with COVID-19, enrolled during active disease. This chain connects TRBV11-3 to TRBJ2-1; 11 nucleotides match TRBD2. CDR3 region: CASSFSGRANEQFF. The CDR3 DNA reads as TGTGCCAGCAGCTTTAGCGGGAGGGCCAATGAGCAGTTCTTC.